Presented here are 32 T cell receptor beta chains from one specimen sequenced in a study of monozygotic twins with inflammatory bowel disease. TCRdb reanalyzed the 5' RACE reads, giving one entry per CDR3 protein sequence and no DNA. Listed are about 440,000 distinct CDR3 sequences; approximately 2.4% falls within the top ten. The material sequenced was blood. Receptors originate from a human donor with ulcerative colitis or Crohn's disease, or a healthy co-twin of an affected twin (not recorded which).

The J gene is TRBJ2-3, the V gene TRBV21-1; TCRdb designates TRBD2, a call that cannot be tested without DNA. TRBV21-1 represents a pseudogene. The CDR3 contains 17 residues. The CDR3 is CASSAQTRARPTDTQYF.

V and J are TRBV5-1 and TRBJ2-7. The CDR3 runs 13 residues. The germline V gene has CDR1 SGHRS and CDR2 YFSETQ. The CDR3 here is CASSLVVDSEQYF.

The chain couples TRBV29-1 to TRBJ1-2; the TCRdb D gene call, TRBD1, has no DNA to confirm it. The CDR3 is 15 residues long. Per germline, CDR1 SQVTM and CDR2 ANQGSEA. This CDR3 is CSVSNARGNGYGYTF.

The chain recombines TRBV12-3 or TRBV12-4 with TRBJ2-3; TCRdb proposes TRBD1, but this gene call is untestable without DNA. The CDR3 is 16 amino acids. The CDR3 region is CASSLRQAINPDTQYF.

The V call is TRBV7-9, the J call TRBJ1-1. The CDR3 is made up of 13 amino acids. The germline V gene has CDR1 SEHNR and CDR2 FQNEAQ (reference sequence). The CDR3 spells CASSLGTALEAFF.

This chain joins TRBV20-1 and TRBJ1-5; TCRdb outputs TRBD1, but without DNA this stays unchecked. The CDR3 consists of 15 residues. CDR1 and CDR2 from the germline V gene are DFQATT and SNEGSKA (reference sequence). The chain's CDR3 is CSARVGTRRDQPQHF.

CDR3 sequence reads: CASSFTGPGSAEAFF. The genes are TRBV5-1 and TRBJ1-1. Germline lookup yields CDR1 SGHRS and CDR2 YFSETQ. The length of the CDR3 is 15 residues.

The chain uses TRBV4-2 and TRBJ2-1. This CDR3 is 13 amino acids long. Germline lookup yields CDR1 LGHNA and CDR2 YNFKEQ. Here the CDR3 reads CASSQDNRSEQFF.

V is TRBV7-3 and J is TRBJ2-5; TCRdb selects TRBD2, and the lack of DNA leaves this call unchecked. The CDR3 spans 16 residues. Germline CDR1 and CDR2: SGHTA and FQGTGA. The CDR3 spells CASSRTSGSGGETQYF.

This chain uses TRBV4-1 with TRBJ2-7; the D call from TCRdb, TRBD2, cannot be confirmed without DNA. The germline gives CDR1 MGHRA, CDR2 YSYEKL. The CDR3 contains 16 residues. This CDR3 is CASSRTSSGGTYEQYF.

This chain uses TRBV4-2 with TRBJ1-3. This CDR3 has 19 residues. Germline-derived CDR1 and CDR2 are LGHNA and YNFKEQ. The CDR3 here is CASSQELGRRINSGNTIYF.

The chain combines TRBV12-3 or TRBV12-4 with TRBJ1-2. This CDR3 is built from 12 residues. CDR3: CASSLPQYGYTF.

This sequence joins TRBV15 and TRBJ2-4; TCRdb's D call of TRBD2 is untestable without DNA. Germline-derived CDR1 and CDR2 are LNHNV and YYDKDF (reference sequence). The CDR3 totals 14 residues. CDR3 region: CATSRELGAYIQYF.

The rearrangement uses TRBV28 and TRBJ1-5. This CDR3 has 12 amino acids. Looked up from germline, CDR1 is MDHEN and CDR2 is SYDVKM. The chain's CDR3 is CASSTRGQPQHF.

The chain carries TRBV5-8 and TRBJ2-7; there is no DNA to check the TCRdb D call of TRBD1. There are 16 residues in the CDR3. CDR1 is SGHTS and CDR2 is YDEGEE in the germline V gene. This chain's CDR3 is CASSTITGTGTYEQYF.

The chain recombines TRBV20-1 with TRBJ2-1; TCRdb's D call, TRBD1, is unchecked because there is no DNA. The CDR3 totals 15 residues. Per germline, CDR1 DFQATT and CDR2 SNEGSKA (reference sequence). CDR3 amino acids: CSALGTGKSYNEQFF.

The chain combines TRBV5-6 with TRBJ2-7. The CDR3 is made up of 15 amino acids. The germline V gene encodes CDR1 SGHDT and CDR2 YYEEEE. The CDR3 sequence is CASSLMVGSSYEQYF.

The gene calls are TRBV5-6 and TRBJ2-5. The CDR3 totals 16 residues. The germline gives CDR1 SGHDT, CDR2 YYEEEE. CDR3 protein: CASSPKLIPRQETQYF.

Here the CDR3 reads CASSLSNGDYRTDTQYF. This chain uses TRBV7-2 with TRBJ2-3; TCRdb gives TRBD2 as the D gene, but with no DNA this cannot be confirmed. Per the germline V gene, CDR1 is SGHTA and CDR2 is FQGNSA. The CDR3 covers 17 residues. Full variable domain (missing parts from reference TRBV7-2 and TRBJ2-3): GAGVSQSPSNKVTEKGKDVELRCDPISGHTALYWYRQSLGQGLEFLIYFQGNSAPDKSGLPSDRFSAERTGGSVSTLTIQRTQQEDSAVYLCASSLSNGDYRTDTQYFGPGTRLTVL.

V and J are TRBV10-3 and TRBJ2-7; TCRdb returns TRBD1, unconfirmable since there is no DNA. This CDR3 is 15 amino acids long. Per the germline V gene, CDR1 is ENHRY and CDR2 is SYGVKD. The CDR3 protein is CAISSGVTTSYEQYF.

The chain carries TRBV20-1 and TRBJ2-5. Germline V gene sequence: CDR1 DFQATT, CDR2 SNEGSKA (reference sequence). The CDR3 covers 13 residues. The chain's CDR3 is CSARGLGLETQYF.

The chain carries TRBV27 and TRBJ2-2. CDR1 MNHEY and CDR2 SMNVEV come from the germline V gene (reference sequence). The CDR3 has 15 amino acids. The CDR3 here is CASSNGFSTTGELFF.

This CDR3 reads CAISDGGGSNQPQHF. This rearrangement joins TRBV10-3 to TRBJ1-5; checking the TCRdb D call of TRBD1 is not possible without DNA. The CDR3 has 15 amino acids. The germline V gene has CDR1 ENHRY and CDR2 SYGVKD.

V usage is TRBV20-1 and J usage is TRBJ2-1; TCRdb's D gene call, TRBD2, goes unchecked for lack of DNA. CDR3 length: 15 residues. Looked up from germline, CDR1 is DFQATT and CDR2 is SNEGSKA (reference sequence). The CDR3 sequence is CSAPDGTSGHNEQFF.

CDR3 residues: CAIRDSAYNEQFF. This chain uses TRBV10-3 with TRBJ2-1. This CDR3 has 13 residues. Germline CDR1 ENHRY, CDR2 SYGVKD.

The CDR3 sequence is CASSSRANNSPLHF. V gene TRBV7-2 combines with J gene TRBJ1-6; TCRdb gives TRBD1 as the D gene, but with no DNA this cannot be confirmed. Germline CDR1 and CDR2: SGHTA and FQGNSA. This CDR3 spans 14 amino acids.

CDR3 loop: CASSQGWSMNTEAFF. The genes are TRBV4-3 and TRBJ1-1. Per the germline V gene, CDR1 is LGHNA and CDR2 is YSLEER. This CDR3 contains 15 residues.

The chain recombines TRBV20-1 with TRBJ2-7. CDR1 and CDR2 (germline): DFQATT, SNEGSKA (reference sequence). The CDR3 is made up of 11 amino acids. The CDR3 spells CSASGLYEQYF.

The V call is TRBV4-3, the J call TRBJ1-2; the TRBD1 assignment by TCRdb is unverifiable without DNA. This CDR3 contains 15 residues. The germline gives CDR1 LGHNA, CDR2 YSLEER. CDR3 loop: CASSQDEEPLYGYTF.

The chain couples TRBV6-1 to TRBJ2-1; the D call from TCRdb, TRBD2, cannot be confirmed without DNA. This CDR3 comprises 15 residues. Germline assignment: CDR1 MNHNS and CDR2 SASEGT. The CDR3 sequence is CASSVLAGGPDEQFF.

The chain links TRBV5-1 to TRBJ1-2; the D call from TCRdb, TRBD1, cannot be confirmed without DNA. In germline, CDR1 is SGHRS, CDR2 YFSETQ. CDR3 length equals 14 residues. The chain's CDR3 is CASSSETGAYGYTF.

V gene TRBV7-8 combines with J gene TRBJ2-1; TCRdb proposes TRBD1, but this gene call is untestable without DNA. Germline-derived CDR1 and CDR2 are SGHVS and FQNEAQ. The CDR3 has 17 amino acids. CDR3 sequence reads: CASSDFQEGANYNEQFF.